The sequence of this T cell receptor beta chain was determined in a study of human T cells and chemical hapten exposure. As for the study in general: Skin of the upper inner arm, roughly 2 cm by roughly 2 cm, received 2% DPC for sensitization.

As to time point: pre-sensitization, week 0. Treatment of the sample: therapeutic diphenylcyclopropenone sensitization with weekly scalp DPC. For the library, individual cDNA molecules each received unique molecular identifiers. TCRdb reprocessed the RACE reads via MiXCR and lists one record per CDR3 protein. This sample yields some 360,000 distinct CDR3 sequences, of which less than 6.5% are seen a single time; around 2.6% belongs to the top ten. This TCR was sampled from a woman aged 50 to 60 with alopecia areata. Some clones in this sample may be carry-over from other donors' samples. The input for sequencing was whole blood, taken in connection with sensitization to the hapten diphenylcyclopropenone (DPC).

The CDR3 loop is CSAGLGGVRGTQYF. CDR3 nucleotide sequence: TGCAGTGCTGGACTGGGGGGAGTGAGGGGTACGCAGTATTTT. V gene TRBV20-1 combines with J gene TRBJ2-3; perhaps TRBD2 as D (6 bases). Germline CDR1 DFQATT, CDR2 SNEGSKA (reference sequence). Trimming shortened V by 5 bases and J by 8 bases, and 20 bases separated the two germline ends. The length of the CDR3 is 14 residues.